Following are 30 T cell receptor beta chains from one sample sequenced in a study of T cells in localized non-small cell lung cancer. TCRdb's copy holds only in-frame clones and misses some; the assay was immunoSEQ multiplex PCR. The table has approximately 2,300 clones, roughly 29% seen once. The specimen was normal lung tissue next to the tumor, collected before any cancer treatment. The receptors originated from a female donor older than 55 with stage I squamous cell lung carcinoma.

The genes are TRBV30 and TRBJ2-2; TRBD2 might be the D (5 bases). V shed 7 bases and J shed 3 bases, with 18 bases lying between them. Germline CDR1 and CDR2: GTSNPN and SVGIG (reference sequence). The CDR3 consists of 15 residues. CDR3 nucleotides: TGTGCCTCCCCCCTAGCCCCCGGGGACACCGGGGAGCTGTTTTTT. Amino acid sequence: CASPLAPGDTGELFF.

This chain connects TRBV7-5 to TRBJ2-7; the listed D gene, TRBD1, was not tested against the DNA. TRBV7-5 has pseudogene status. This CDR3 region has 14 residues. The CDR3 is CASSLATGAFEQYV. The CDR3 coding sequence is TGTGCCAGCAGCTTAGCGACAGGGGCGTTCGAGCAGTACGTC.

In its sample, this clone was seen a few times. The chain links TRBV19 to TRBJ2-2; D uncertain. Germline CDR1 is LNHDA and CDR2 is SQIVND (reference sequence). Between the trimmed V and J ends, which lost 2 bases and 7 bases, there was a span of 8 bases. The CDR3 runs to 13 residues. The CDR3 nucleotides read TGTGCCAGTAGTATACAGGTTGACGGGGAGCTGTTTTTT. This gives the protein CASSIQVDGELFF.

The genes are TRBV9 and TRBJ2-7, with 13 bases identical to TRBD2. Unmatched junction bases numbered 10, after V lost 6 bases and J lost 1 base. Germline assignment: CDR1 SGDLS and CDR2 YYNGEE. This CDR3 comprises 17 residues. The CDR3 nucleotides read TGTGCCAGCATGCCAGGACTAGCGGGAGACAGGTCCTACGAGCAGTACTTC. It specifies CASMPGLAGDRSYEQYF.

Sample share makes this clone medium-sized. The rearrangement links TRBV6-8 to TRBJ2-5; 7 positions agree with TRBD2. Germline V CDR1 and CDR2: MNHGY, SAAAGT. This CDR3 is 14 amino acids long. After removal of 6 bases from V and 1 base from J, the junction contained 5 bases not matched to a gene. The DNA for the CDR3 is TGTGCCAGCAGGGGCGGGGGATCCCAAGAGACCCAGTACTTC. Its protein product is CASRGGGSQETQYF.

V and J are TRBV28 and TRBJ2-7; D might be TRBD1 (5 bases). Germline loops: CDR1 MDHEN, CDR2 SYDVKM. The CDR3 has 13 residues. V lost 7 bases to trimming and J lost 0 bases, with 10 bases between them. The CDR3 DNA is TGTGCCAGCATTGGGGCTAGCTCCTACGAGCAGTACGTC. This gives the protein CASIGASSYEQYV.

This clone was observed a few times. The V call is TRBV10-2, the J call TRBJ2-7, with D unresolved. The V end was cut by 3 bases, the J end by 4 bases, with 7 bases between. The CDR3 is made up of 12 amino acids. In germline, CDR1 is WSHSY, CDR2 SAAADI. In nucleotides, the CDR3 is TGCGCCAGCAGTGACGAAGGTTACGAGCAGTACGTC. Protein sequence: CASSDEGYEQYV.

The V call is TRBV6-8, the J call TRBJ1-4; D may be TRBD1 (5 bases). The CDR3 totals 18 residues. V shed 0 bases and J shed 0 bases, with 14 bases lying between them. In germline, CDR1 is MNHGY, CDR2 SAAAGT. The CDR3 sequence: CASSYSLPRGATNEKLFF. CDR3 coding DNA: TGTGCCAGCAGTTACTCCTTGCCTAGGGGTGCAACTAATGAAAAACTGTTTTTT.

This chain links TRBV5-1 with TRBJ2-1; no reliable D call. The V end was cut by 0 bases, the J end by 3 bases, with 10 bases between. CDR3 length: 15 amino acids. CDR1 is SGHRS and CDR2 is YFSETQ in the germline V gene. The chain's CDR3 is CASSLAPGYYNEQFF. The CDR3 nucleotides are TGCGCCAGCAGCTTGGCCCCCGGCTACTACAATGAGCAGTTCTTC. The whole variable domain, remainder taken from reference TRBV5-1 and TRBJ2-1, is KAGVTQTPRYLIKTRGQQVTLSCSPISGHRSVSWYQQTPGQGLQFLFEYFSETQRNKGNFPGRFSGRQFSNSRSEMNVSTLELGDSALYLCASSLAPGYYNEQFFGPGTRLTVL.

The rearrangement joins TRBV28 to TRBJ2-7; 10 bases align to TRBD2. V dropped 7 bases and J dropped 2; count of bases not matched to a gene: 11. This CDR3 has 16 residues. Germline values: CDR1 MDHEN, CDR2 SYDVKM. The CDR3 spells CASTSRGAGGPYEQYV. CDR3 bases: TGTGCCAGCACCTCAAGGGGAGCGGGGGGGCCCTACGAGCAGTACGTC.

The rearrangement uses TRBV6-8 and TRBJ1-1; D is unresolved. CDR1 and CDR2 from the germline V gene are MNHGY and SAAAGT. The CDR3 loop spans 12 amino acids. V was shortened by 5 bases and J by 11 bases, with 15 bases between the two germline ends. In nucleotides, the CDR3 is TGTGCCAGCAGTCACTGGGAGCCCGGGGCTTTCTTT. Its translation: CASSHWEPGAFF.

The chain is built from TRBV18 and TRBJ1-2; D is unresolved. The CDR3 is 15 amino acids. V was pared by 0 bases and J by 5 bases, with 13 bases between. CDR1 and CDR2 (germline): KGHSH, LQKENI. This chain's CDR3 is CASSPPSTALYGYTF. Written as DNA, the CDR3 is TGTGCCAGCTCACCACCATCCACAGCACTATATGGCTACACCTTC.

This clone has only a few counts. V gene TRBV6-8 combines with J gene TRBJ2-7; possibly TRBD2 for D (5 bases). CDR1 and CDR2 (germline): MNHGY, SAAAGT. The CDR3 is made up of 15 amino acids. V lost 0 bases to trimming and J lost 2 bases, with 11 bases between them. The CDR3 spells CASSYSADDPYEQYF. DNA for the CDR3: TGTGCCAGCAGTTACTCAGCGGACGACCCCTACGAGCAGTACTTC.

The chain joins TRBV30 to TRBJ1-1; D call uncertain. Looked up from germline, CDR1 is GTSNPN and CDR2 is SVGIG (reference sequence). The CDR3 totals 14 residues. V lost 0 bases to trimming and J lost 0 bases, with 8 bases between them. The CDR3 coding sequence is TGTGCCTGGAGTGTACTGGGAATGAACACTGAAGCTTTCTTT. Amino acids: CAWSVLGMNTEAFF.

The chain links TRBV19 to TRBJ2-7, with 8 bases identical to TRBD1. V dropped 4 bases and J dropped 0; count of bases not matched to a gene: 5. Germline V lookup: CDR1 LNHDA, CDR2 SQIVND (reference sequence). The CDR3 has 15 residues. CDR3 amino acids: CASSNRDRSSYEQYF. CDR3 DNA sequence: TGTGCCAGTAGTAACCGGGACAGGAGCTCCTACGAGCAGTACTTC.

There are a few counts of this clone. The V gene is TRBV4-1, the J gene TRBJ2-1; no reliable D call. CDR1 MGHRA and CDR2 YSYEKL come from the germline V gene. V was pared by 1 base and J by 8 bases, with 15 bases between. This CDR3 is built from 15 residues. For the CDR3, the DNA is TGCGCCAGCAGCCAAGTGGAGATTTTGGTCCATGAGCAGTTCTTC. Its protein product is CASSQVEILVHEQFF.

The rearrangement links TRBV9 to TRBJ2-1; D is ambiguous. The CDR3 runs to 15 residues. V dropped 0 bases and J dropped 0 bases, with 7 bases sitting between them. Per the germline V gene, CDR1 is SGDLS and CDR2 is YYNGEE. CDR3 sequence: CASSVGPRSYNEQFF. The DNA of the CDR3 is TGTGCCAGCAGCGTAGGGCCTCGCTCCTACAATGAGCAGTTCTTC.

There are a few counts of this clone. The V gene is TRBV11-3, the J gene TRBJ1-5; possibly TRBD1 for D (5 bases). Germline CDR1 reads SGHNT; CDR2 reads YENEEA. V lost 5 bases, J lost 2 bases, and 16 bases lay in between. The CDR3 totals 16 residues. The DNA of the CDR3 is TGTGCCAGCAGCGTCCGGGGGGGGGATGGCAATCAGCCCCAGCATTTT. It translates to CASSVRGGDGNQPQHF.

This clone counts as medium-sized. The chain is built from TRBV6-8 and TRBJ1-1, with D possibly matching TRBD1 (5 bases). V was clipped by 10 bases and J by 0 bases, with 21 bases between them. The CDR3 has 16 residues. Germline CDR1 and CDR2: MNHGY and SAAAGT. The CDR3 region is CAINDPPGTVNTEAFF. The CDR3, as DNA: TGTGCCATCAATGATCCTCCCGGGACGGTGAACACTGAAGCTTTCTTT.

The chain combines TRBV9 with TRBJ1-3; D unresolved. The CDR3 loop spans 14 amino acids. Between the trimmed V and J ends, which lost 0 bases and 2 bases, there was a span of 6 bases. Germline CDR1 reads SGDLS; CDR2 reads YYNGEE. The CDR3 loop reads CASSVGTTGNTIYF. CDR3 sequence (DNA): TGTGCCAGCAGCGTAGGGACCACTGGAAACACCATATATTTT.

The J gene is TRBJ1-2, the V gene TRBV29-1; D is ambiguous. In germline, CDR1 is SQVTM, CDR2 ANQGSEA. Between the trimmed V and J ends, which lost 0 bases and 5 bases, there was a span of 7 bases. CDR3 size: 12 residues. This chain's CDR3 is CSVEEGGYGYTF. As DNA, the CDR3 is TGCAGCGTTGAAGAAGGAGGGTATGGCTACACCTTC.

The chain combines TRBV18 with TRBJ1-1, with D possibly TRBD1 on 6 matching bases. This CDR3 spans 16 amino acids. Trimming cost V 2 bases and J 1 base, with 14 bases left between them. Germline loops: CDR1 KGHSH, CDR2 LQKENI. The CDR3 is CASSPAWWGANTEAFF. CDR3 bases: TGTGCCAGCTCACCAGCCTGGTGGGGGGCGAACACTGAAGCTTTCTTT.

This clone has only a few counts. V and J are TRBV6-8 and TRBJ1-1; no definite D call. Germline V gene data show CDR1 as MNHGY and CDR2 as SAAAGT. The CDR3 covers 14 residues. Trimming took off 6 bases at V and 6 bases at J, with 17 bases between the two ends. CDR3 loop: CASSPSERMSEAFF. CDR3 nucleotides: TGTGCCAGCAGCCCTTCTGAGCGGATGTCTGAAGCTTTCTTT.

V is TRBV6-8 and J is TRBJ1-6, with 9 bases fitting TRBD1. The CDR3 runs to 14 residues. The germline V gene encodes CDR1 MNHGY and CDR2 SAAAGT. Trimming took 6 bases from V and 10 from J; bases not matched to a gene: 7. CDR3 nucleotide sequence: TGTGCCAGCAGGGGGGACAGGGACGAATCACCCCTCCACTTT. Residues: CASRGDRDESPLHF.

The chain uses TRBV30 and TRBJ1-4, with D uncertain. Trimming took 0 bases from V and 7 from J, leaving 6 bases between them. The CDR3 is 12 amino acids. CDR1 and CDR2 (germline): GTSNPN, SVGIG (reference sequence). CDR3: CAWSVRGEKLFF. The DNA of the CDR3 is TGTGCCTGGAGTGTACGGGGTGAAAAACTGTTTTTT.

This clone was observed a few times. The CDR3 is CASSEEGGNQPQHF. As DNA, the CDR3 is TGTGCCAGCAGTGAAGAAGGTGGCAATCAGCCCCAGCATTTT. This chain links TRBV9 with TRBJ1-5; D gene unclear. V was trimmed by 5 bases and J by 2 bases, leaving 11 bases between them. The CDR3 is 14 residues long. Per germline, CDR1 SGDLS and CDR2 YYNGEE.

The rearrangement links TRBV1 to TRBJ1-4; TRBD1 reflects the table's D call only, with no check against the DNA. TRBV1 is tagged as a pseudogene. The CDR3 runs 15 residues. The CDR3 protein is CASSPGGATNEKLFF. For the CDR3, the DNA is TGCGCCAGCAGCCCAGGGGGTGCAACTAATGAAAAACTGTTTTTT.

This clone showed up just a few times. V usage is TRBV6-7 and J usage is TRBJ1-1, with D possibly TRBD1 on 6 matching bases. TRBV6-7 carries the ORF label, with uncertain function. The CDR3 is 13 residues long. Trimming removed 0 bases from V and 6 bases from J, with 8 bases in between. The CDR3 loop is CASSYSGAPEAFF. Here the CDR3 DNA reads TGTGCCAGCAGTTACTCGGGGGCCCCTGAAGCTTTCTTT.

The chain combines TRBV28 with TRBJ1-2; D gene unclear. V gave up 5 bases and J gave up 13 bases, with 17 bases separating them. This CDR3 comprises 12 residues. Germline loops: CDR1 MDHEN, CDR2 SYDVKM. This CDR3 is CASSAPEAAATF. The CDR3, as DNA: TGTGCCAGCAGTGCCCCCGAGGCCGCGGCCACCTTC.

With regard to this clone: An end of the junction differs from the germline gene, which may be a read error. Some base is ambiguous or went unread, and X replaces its residue. The J gene is TRBJ2-2, the V gene TRBV5-1; 9 bases fit TRBD2. This CDR3 contains 16 residues. The germline CDR1 and CDR2 sequences are SGHRS and YFSETQ. DNA for the CDR3: TGCGYCAGCAGCTTCGGGACTAGCCCAAACACCGGGGAGCTGTTTTTT. It translates to CXSSFGTSPNTGELFF.